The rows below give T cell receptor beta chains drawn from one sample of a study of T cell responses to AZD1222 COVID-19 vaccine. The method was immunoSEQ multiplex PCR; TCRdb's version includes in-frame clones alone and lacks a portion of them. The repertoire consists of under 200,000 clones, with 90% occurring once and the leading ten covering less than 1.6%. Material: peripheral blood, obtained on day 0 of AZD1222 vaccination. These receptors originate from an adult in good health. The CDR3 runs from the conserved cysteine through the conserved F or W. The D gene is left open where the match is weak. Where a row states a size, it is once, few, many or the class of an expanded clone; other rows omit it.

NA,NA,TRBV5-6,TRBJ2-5,CASRGVAGDQETQYF,TGTGCCAGCAGGGGGGTGGCAGGAGATCAAGAGACCCAGTACTTC
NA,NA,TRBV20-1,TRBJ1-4,CSASNNEKLFF,TGCAGTGCCAGTAATAATGAAAAACTGTTTTTT
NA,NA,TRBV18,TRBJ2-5,CASSPIRDIGTQYF,TGTGCCAGCTCACCGATCCGGGACATCGGGACCCAGTACTTC
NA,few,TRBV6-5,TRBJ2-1,CASSYSAGGYNEQFF,TGTGCCAGCAGTTACTCGGCGGGCGGATACAATGAGCAGTTCTTC
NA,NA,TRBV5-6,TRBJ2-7,CASSLEGLAEQYF,TGTGCCAGCAGCTTGGAGGGGCTCGCCGAGCAGTACTTC
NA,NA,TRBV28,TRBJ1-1,CASSLSLGGGNTEAFF,TGTGCCAGCAGTTTGAGTCTGGGGGGAGGGAACACTGAAGCTTTCTTT
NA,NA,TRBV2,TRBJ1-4,CASSGQGFEKLFF,TGTGCCAGCAGTGGCCAGGGATTTGAAAAACTGTTTTTT
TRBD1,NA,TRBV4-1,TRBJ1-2,CASSQEARTGNYGYTF,TGCGCCAGCAGCCAAGAAGCCCGGACAGGGAACTACGGCTACACCTTC
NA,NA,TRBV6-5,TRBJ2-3,CASQRGGTDTQYF,TGTGCCAGCCAACGCGGGGGCACAGATACGCAGTATTTT
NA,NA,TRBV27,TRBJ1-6,CASSLTGGSSPLHF,TGTGCCAGCAGCCTAACCGGGGGAAGTTCACCCCTCCACTTT
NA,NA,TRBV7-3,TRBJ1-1,CASSLKPDTEAFF,TGTGCCAGCAGCTTAAAGCCAGACACTGAAGCTTTCTTT
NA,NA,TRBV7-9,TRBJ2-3,CASSLRGGATDTQYF,TGTGCCAGCAGCTTAAGAGGGGGGGCCACAGATACGCAGTATTTT
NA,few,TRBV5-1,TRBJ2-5,CASSFQETQYF,TGCGCCAGCAGCTTCCAAGAGACCCAGTACTTC
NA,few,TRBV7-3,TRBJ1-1,CASSQGQNTEAFF,TGTGCCAGCAGCCAGGGACAGAACACTGAAGCTTTCTTT
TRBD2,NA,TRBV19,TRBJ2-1,CASSMGSGGIYNEQFF,TGTGCCAGTAGTATGGGTTCGGGGGGGATATACAATGAGCAGTTCTTC
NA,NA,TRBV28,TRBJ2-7,CASSFSTGISSYEQYF,TGTGCCAGCAGTTTCTCAACAGGTATAAGCTCCTACGAGCAGTACTTC
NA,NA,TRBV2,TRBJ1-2,CASSEQGIGYTF,TGTGCCAGCAGTGAACAGGGCATAGGCTACACCTTC
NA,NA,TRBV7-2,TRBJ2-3,CASSFQRHATDTQYF,TGTGCCAGCAGTTTCCAGAGGCACGCCACAGATACGCAGTATTTT
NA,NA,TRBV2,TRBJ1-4,CASSSDKFVKLFF,TGTGCCAGCAGTTCGGACAAGTTCGTAAAACTGTTTTTT
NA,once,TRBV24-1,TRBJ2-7,CATSDSDLPYEQYF,TGTGCCACCAGTGACTCAGACTTACCATACGAGCAGTACTTC
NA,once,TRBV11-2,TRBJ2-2,CASSLEDRPNTGELFF,TGTGCCAGCAGCTTAGAGGACAGACCGAACACCGGGGAGCTGTTTTTT
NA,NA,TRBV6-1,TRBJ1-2,CASSEELLRGYGYTF,TGTGCCAGCAGTGAAGAACTCCTCCGGGGCTATGGCTACACCTTC
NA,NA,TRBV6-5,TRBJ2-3,CASKNIRDTDTQYF,TGTGCCAGCAAAAATATCCGAGACACAGATACGCAGTATTTT
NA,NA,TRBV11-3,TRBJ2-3,CASSLAFSLGTDTQYF,TGTGCCAGCAGCTTAGCCTTCAGCCTTGGCACAGATACGCAGTATTTT
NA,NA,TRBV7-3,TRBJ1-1,CASSLTEGSTEAFF,TGTGCCAGCAGCTTAACGGAGGGGAGCACTGAAGCTTTCTTT
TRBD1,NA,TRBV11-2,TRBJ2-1,CASSSQAGGEQFF,TGTGCCAGCAGCTCCCAGGCAGGGGGCGAGCAGTTCTTC
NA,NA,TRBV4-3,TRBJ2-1,CASSQGFGSGGSYNEQFF,TGCGCCAGCAGCCAAGGATTTGGGTCAGGTGGGTCCTACAATGAGCAGTTCTTC
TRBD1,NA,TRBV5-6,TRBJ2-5,CASSFGTEETQYF,TGTGCCAGCAGCTTCGGGACAGAAGAGACCCAGTACTTC
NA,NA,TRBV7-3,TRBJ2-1,CASSIVLGNEQFF,TGTGCCAGCAGCATAGTATTGGGCAATGAGCAGTTCTTC